This T cell receptor beta chain was captured by sequencing in a study of human T cells and chemical hapten exposure. The time point was: pre-sensitization, week 0. Treatment noted: therapeutic diphenylcyclopropenone sensitization with weekly scalp DPC. This clonotype was recorded many times. Each CDR3 protein is one row after TCRdb ran MiXCR on the RACE reads. The sample consists of over 300,000 distinct CDR3 sequences, 5.1% of them appearing once. The sequencing used whole blood, collected in connection with sensitization to the hapten diphenylcyclopropenone (DPC). The source of this sequence is a woman aged 45-65 years with alopecia areata. Some clones in this sample may be carry-over from other donors' samples.

The CDR3 DNA reads as TGTGCCACCAGCAGAGAGCAGGCCCCTGGTGAGCAGTTCTTC. Translating it yields CATSREQAPGEQFF. V is TRBV15 and J is TRBJ2-1; D gene unclear. The germline gives CDR1 LNHNV, CDR2 YYDKDF (reference sequence). The CDR3 is 14 amino acids. V lost 0 bases to trimming and J lost 9 bases, with 12 bases between them.